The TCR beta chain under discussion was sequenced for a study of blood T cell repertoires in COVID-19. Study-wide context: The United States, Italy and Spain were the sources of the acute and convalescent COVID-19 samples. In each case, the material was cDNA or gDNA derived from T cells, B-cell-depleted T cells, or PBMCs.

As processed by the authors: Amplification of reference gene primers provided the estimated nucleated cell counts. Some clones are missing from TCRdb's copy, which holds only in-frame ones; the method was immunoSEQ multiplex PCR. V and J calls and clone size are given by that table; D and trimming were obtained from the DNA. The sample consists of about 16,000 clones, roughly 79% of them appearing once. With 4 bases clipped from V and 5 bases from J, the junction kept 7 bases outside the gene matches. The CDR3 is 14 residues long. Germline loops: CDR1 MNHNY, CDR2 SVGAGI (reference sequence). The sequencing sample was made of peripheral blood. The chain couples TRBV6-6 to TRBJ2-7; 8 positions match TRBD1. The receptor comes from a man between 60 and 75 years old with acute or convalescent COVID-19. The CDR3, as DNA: TGTGCCAGCAGTTTTCCGGGACAGGACAACGAGCAGTACTTC. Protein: CASSFPGQDNEQYF.